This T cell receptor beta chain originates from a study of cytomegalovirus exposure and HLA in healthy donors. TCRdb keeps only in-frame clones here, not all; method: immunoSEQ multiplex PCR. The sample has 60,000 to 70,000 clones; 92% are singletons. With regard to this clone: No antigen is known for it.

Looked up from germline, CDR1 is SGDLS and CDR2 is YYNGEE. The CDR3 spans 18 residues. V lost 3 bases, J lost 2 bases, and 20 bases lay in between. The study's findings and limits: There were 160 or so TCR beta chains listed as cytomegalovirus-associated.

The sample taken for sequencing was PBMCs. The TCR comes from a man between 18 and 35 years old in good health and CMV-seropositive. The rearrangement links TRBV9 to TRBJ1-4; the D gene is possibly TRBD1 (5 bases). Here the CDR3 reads CASSERGAGGTTNEKLFF. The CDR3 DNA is TGTGCCAGCAGCGAGAGAGGGGCGGGGGGGACGACTAATGAAAAACTGTTTTTT.